This T cell receptor (beta chain) was identified during a study of blood T cell repertoires in COVID-19. Overall study context: Both acute and convalescent COVID-19 samples were obtained from the United States, Italy and Spain.

Clones were sequenced by immunoSEQ multiplex PCR, and TCRdb holds only the in-frame ones, with some missing. Of fewer than 250,000 clones listed, about 83% are singletons. The CDR3 is 14 residues long. CDR1 GTSNPN and CDR2 SVGIG come from the germline V gene (reference sequence). V shed 4 bases and J shed 8 bases, with 20 bases lying between them. This clonotype was obtained from a human donor in a cohort sampled during active COVID-19. Input material: peripheral blood. The J gene is TRBJ1-2, the V gene TRBV30; D is possibly TRBD1 (5 bases). CDR3 protein: CAWNAIGRVQGYTF. Written as DNA, the CDR3 is TGTGCCTGGAACGCCATCGGCAGGGTCCAGGGCTACACCTTC.